This TCR beta chain was captured by sequencing in a study of cytomegalovirus exposure and HLA in healthy donors. Method: immunoSEQ multiplex PCR; TCRdb's copy keeps in-frame clones and lacks some. This sample carries 150,000 to 200,000 clones, about 82% of them seen once, and the ten largest clones take 1.4% to 1.5%. V shed 3 bases and J 2 bases; nucleotides not matched to a gene: 11. Germline lookup yields CDR1 KGHSH and CDR2 LQKENI. This CDR3 spans 17 amino acids. This clonotype originated in a woman between 18 and 29 years old in good health and CMV-seronegative. The V call is TRBV18, the J call TRBJ1-1; TRBD1 matches at 8 bases. Sequencing was carried out using PBMCs. CDR3 nucleotides: TGTGCCAGCTCACCCCTAGGACAGGGAATCGTCAACACTGAAGCTTTCTTT. It yields the protein CASSPLGQGIVNTEAFF. The entire variable domain, with the rest obtained from reference TRBV18 and TRBJ1-1, is as follows: NAGVMQNPRHLVRRRGQEARLRCSPMKGHSHVYWYRQLPEEGLKFMVYLQKENIIDESGMPKERFSAEFPKEGPSILRIQQVVRGDSAAYFCASSPLGQGIVNTEAFFGQGTRLTVV.